The 21 T cell receptor beta chains given below trace back to one sample, sequenced in a study of cytomegalovirus exposure and HLA in healthy donors. PCR amplification relied on 60 Vbeta primers (plus 13 Jbeta primers). Generated by immunoSEQ multiplex PCR, the TCRdb table keeps only in-frame clones and is missing some. The repertoire holds more than 95,000 clones, with less than 85% as singletons. Material: PBMCs. The source is a middle-aged man in good health and CMV-seropositive.

The sample holds one count of this clone. The chain combines TRBV5-1 with TRBJ1-2; D is undetermined. V was trimmed by 0 bases and J by 0 bases, leaving 9 bases between them. This CDR3 region has 15 residues. Germline lookup yields CDR1 SGHRS and CDR2 YFSETQ. CDR3 region: CASSLEAGSNYGYTF. The CDR3 DNA reads TGCGCCAGCAGCTTGGAGGCGGGCTCTAACTATGGCTACACCTTC.

This clone was counted a few times. The chain has TRBV18 and TRBJ1-4; no clear D. Germline CDR1 reads KGHSH; CDR2 reads LQKENI. The CDR3 extends over 16 amino acids. V shed 4 bases and J shed 0 bases, with 12 bases lying between them. The CDR3 reads CASSLRRASTNEKLFF. The DNA of the CDR3 is TGTGCCAGCTCACTCCGGCGGGCCTCAACTAATGAAAAACTGTTTTTT.

The genes are TRBV6-5 and TRBJ1-2; D call uncertain. The CDR3 has 12 residues. Germline V gene lookup returns CDR1 MNHEY and CDR2 SVGAGI. V lost 4 bases and J 8 bases, leaving 11 bases between the germline ends. CDR3 in amino acids: CASSSPSRGYTF. CDR3 sequence (DNA): TGTGCCAGCAGTTCACCGTCTAGAGGCTACACCTTC.

V and J are TRBV9 and TRBJ1-2, with 7 nucleotides matching TRBD1. V lost 0 bases and J lost 11; bases outside the gene matches: 7. The CDR3 consists of 13 residues. Germline-derived CDR1 and CDR2 are SGDLS and YYNGEE. Here the CDR3 reads CASSVGGQGGYTF. In DNA form, the CDR3 reads TGTGCCAGCAGCGTAGGGGGTCAGGGGGGTTACACCTTC.

The gene calls are TRBV5-4 and TRBJ2-2; D gene uncertain. The CDR3 loop spans 14 amino acids. Germline-derived CDR1 and CDR2 are SGHNT and YYREEE (reference sequence). V dropped 4 bases and J dropped 0 bases, with 7 bases sitting between them. The CDR3 DNA is TGTGCCAGCAGCCCCCAGGCGAACACCGGGGAGCTGTTTTTT. Residues: CASSPQANTGELFF.

The rearrangement links TRBV5-8 to TRBJ2-5; 8 bases match TRBD1. Germline V gene lookup returns CDR1 SGHTS and CDR2 YDEGEE. This CDR3 comprises 12 residues. The trim removed 7 bases at V and 3 bases at J, leaving 2 bases unmatched. In DNA form, the CDR3 reads TGTGCCAGCTACAGGGGGGAAGAGACCCAGTACTTC. It codes for CASYRGEETQYF. Supplemented by reference TRBV5-8 and TRBJ2-5, the full variable domain reads EAGVTQSPTHLIKTRGQQATLRCSPISGHTSVYWYQQALGLGLQFLLWYDEGEERNRGNFPPRFSGRQFPNYSSELNVNALELEDSALYLCASYRGEETQYFGPGTRLLVL.

This rearrangement joins TRBV7-8 to TRBJ2-6; D remains ambiguous. Trimming cost V 0 bases and J 0 bases, with 12 bases left between them. The CDR3 has 18 amino acids. Per germline, CDR1 SGHVS and CDR2 FQNEAQ. CDR3 loop: CASSLADTPSSGANVLTF. The DNA for the CDR3 is TGTGCCAGCAGCTTAGCAGATACTCCTAGCTCTGGGGCCAACGTCCTGACTTTC.

The chain is built from TRBV28 and TRBJ1-4, with TRBD1 as a possible D gene (6 bases). Trimming stripped 10 bases from V and 8 bases from J, with 17 bases between. The CDR3 consists of 13 residues. Germline loops: CDR1 MDHEN, CDR2 SYDVKM. CDR3 nucleotides: TGTGCCATAGGGGGAGGGCTAGGGGAAAAACTGTTTTTT. Residues: CAIGGGLGEKLFF.

J is TRBJ1-2 and V is TRBV16, with D uncertain. This CDR3 has 13 amino acids. Germline V gives CDR1 KGHSY, CDR2 FQNENV. V shed 8 bases and J shed 5 bases, with 15 bases lying between them. As DNA, the CDR3 is TGTGCCAGCTCCCTAGGCTATCTTTATGGCTACACCTTC. It is translated as CASSLGYLYGYTF.

The rearrangement uses TRBV5-1 and TRBJ2-7; 7 nucleotides line up with TRBD2. Germline V lookup: CDR1 SGHRS, CDR2 YFSETQ. V shed 4 bases and J 2 bases; nucleotides not matched to a gene: 6. The CDR3 runs to 14 residues. CDR3 loop: CASSRGGDTYEQYF. The CDR3 DNA sequence: TGCGCCAGCAGCCGCGGGGGAGATACCTACGAGCAGTACTTC.

V gene TRBV6-1 combines with J gene TRBJ2-7; 15 positions match TRBD2. V gave up 4 bases and J gave up 4 bases; unmatched junction bases: 8. There are 17 residues in the CDR3. Germline-derived CDR1 and CDR2 are MNHNS and SASEGT. Here the CDR3 reads CASSGTSGRARVYEQYF. CDR3 DNA: TGTGCCAGCAGTGGGACTAGCGGGAGGGCACGGGTGTACGAGCAGTACTTC.

This chain uses TRBV5-4 with TRBJ1-2, with D possibly TRBD1 on 6 matching bases. Germline loops: CDR1 SGHNT, CDR2 YYREEE (reference sequence). The CDR3 runs 13 residues. Trimming took 3 bases from V and 5 from J, leaving 11 bases between them. In nucleotides, the CDR3 is TGTGCCAGCAGCTCAAGGGGGGGGTATGGCTACACCTTC. The encoded protein is CASSSRGGYGYTF.

The chain carries TRBV19 and TRBJ2-1; 13 bases map to TRBD2. In germline, CDR1 is LNHDA, CDR2 SQIVND (reference sequence). V shed 1 base and J 2 bases; nucleotides not matched to a gene: 8. The CDR3 is 19 amino acids. CDR3 residues: CASSIGLAGGGSAYNEQFF. CDR3 sequence (DNA): TGTGCCAGTAGTATAGGACTAGCGGGAGGAGGATCGGCCTACAATGAGCAGTTCTTC.

The rearrangement joins TRBV7-2 to TRBJ2-7, with a possible D match to TRBD2 (5 bases). Between the trimmed V and J ends, which lost 1 base and 3 bases, there was a span of 10 bases. From germline, CDR1 is SGHTA and CDR2 FQGNSA. The CDR3 contains 14 residues. The CDR3 region is CASSLGHRGYEQYF. CDR3 nucleotide sequence: TGTGCCAGCAGCTTAGGGCACCGGGGCTACGAGCAGTACTTC.

V is TRBV18 and J is TRBJ2-6; TRBD2 agrees at 7 bases. This CDR3 has 15 residues. CDR1 and CDR2 (germline): KGHSH, LQKENI. The ends lost 6 bases at V and 0 bases at J; junction bases unmatched: 2. The CDR3 region is CASSGRISGANVLTF. Here the CDR3 DNA reads TGTGCCAGCTCCGGGAGGATCTCTGGGGCCAACGTCCTGACTTTC. Drawing the rest from reference TRBV18 and TRBJ2-6, the complete variable domain is NAGVMQNPRHLVRRRGQEARLRCSPMKGHSHVYWYRQLPEEGLKFMVYLQKENIIDESGMPKERFSAEFPKEGPSILRIQQVVRGDSAAYFCASSGRISGANVLTFGAGSRLTVL.

The chain couples TRBV20-1 to TRBJ2-7; tentatively, D is TRBD2 (5 bases). The ends were cut back, 6 bases at V and 6 bases at J, with 12 bases in the middle. CDR1 and CDR2 from the germline V gene are DFQATT and SNEGSKA (reference sequence). This CDR3 comprises 11 residues. The CDR3 reads CSAQSRGEQYF. CDR3 coding DNA: TGCAGTGCCCAGTCCCGGGGCGAGCAGTACTTC.

The rearrangement uses TRBV7-8 and TRBJ1-4, with 8 nucleotides matching TRBD1. Germline trimming cut 5 bases from V and 8 bases from J; bases unmatched to any gene: 13. The CDR3 has 16 residues. Germline CDR1 SGHVS, CDR2 FQNEAQ. The CDR3 sequence: CASSPRDRGGIEKLFF. In DNA form, the CDR3 reads TGTGCCAGCAGCCCGCGAGACAGGGGCGGGATAGAAAAACTGTTTTTT.

The rearrangement links TRBV10-3 to TRBJ2-7, with D tentatively TRBD2 (7 bases). The CDR3 loop spans 14 amino acids. Germline values: CDR1 ENHRY, CDR2 SYGVKD. The V gene lost 6 bases and the J gene lost 5 bases, with 17 bases spanning the gap. CDR3 in amino acids: CAIRGGAVRDEQYF. The CDR3 DNA is TGTGCCATCAGGGGGGGGGCGGTACGGGACGAGCAGTACTTC.

V and J are TRBV7-9 and TRBJ1-2; no definite D call. Germline V gene sequence: CDR1 SEHNR, CDR2 FQNEAQ (reference sequence). The CDR3 spans 12 residues. The germline V and J ends were trimmed by 0 bases and 5 bases, with 4 bases remaining between them. Here the CDR3 DNA reads TGTGCCAGCAGCTTAGCGTCGTATGGCTACACCTTC. It yields the protein CASSLASYGYTF.

The chain combines TRBV19 with TRBJ1-4; D not resolved. Germline CDR1 reads LNHDA; CDR2 reads SQIVND (reference sequence). This CDR3 has 16 residues. V was clipped by 4 bases and J by 8 bases, with 20 bases between them. In DNA form, the CDR3 reads TGTGCCAGTAGTACCTTCTTTGTTGGTGAGGTGGAAAAACTGTTTTTT. It translates to CASSTFFVGEVEKLFF. The complete variable domain, with remaining parts taken from reference TRBV19 and TRBJ1-4, reads DGGITQSPKYLFRKEGQNVTLSCEQNLNHDAMYWYRQDPGQGLRLIYYSQIVNDFQKGDIAEGYSVSREKKESFPLTVTSAQKNPTAFYLCASSTFFVGEVEKLFFGSGTQLSVL.

V gene TRBV11-2 combines with J gene TRBJ1-2; TRBD1 aligns across 8 bases. The CDR3 loop spans 13 amino acids. With 1 base clipped from V and 8 bases from J, the junction kept 3 bases outside the gene matches. The germline CDR1 and CDR2 sequences are SGHAT and FQNNGV. CDR3 loop: CASSLGGQEGYTF. Here the CDR3 DNA reads TGTGCCAGCAGCTTAGGGGGACAGGAGGGCTACACCTTC. Full variable domain (outside the CDR3, taken from reference TRBV11-2 and TRBJ1-2): EAGVAQSPRYKIIEKRQSVAFWCNPISGHATLYWYQQILGQGPKLLIQFQNNGVVDDSQLPKDRFSAERLKGVDSTLKIQPAKLEDSAVYLCASSLGGQEGYTFGSGTRLTVV.